The clone carrying this T cell receptor (beta chain) has at least ten counts. Its antigen is still unknown. The sample originates from a study of shared clonotypes between healthy human individuals. The overall study: A few men and a couple of women, aged 18 to 49, were donors. Study-level points and caveats: Among donors, clonotype sharing was expected to be affected by sequencing depth.

This CDR3 spans 13 amino acids. Trimming cost V 6 bases and J 7 bases, with 13 bases left between them. The germline V gene encodes CDR1 SNHLY and CDR2 FYNNEI. Deep was the level at which the assay was run. Data came from immunoSEQ multiplex PCR; TCRdb stores just in-frame clones and leaves some out. The table lists a few hundred thousand clones, over 65% of them singletons, with around 10% in the top ten. The rearrangement uses TRBV2 and TRBJ1-5, with a tentative D call TRBD1 (6 bases). Sequencing was done on a sample of memory CD4+ T cells sorted from blood. Subset specified: CD45RA-negative fraction. The receptor was derived from a man in his thirties or forties in good health. CDR3 coding DNA: TGTGCCAGCAGGCGAACAGGGATCCAGCCCCAGCATTTT. The encoded protein is CASRRTGIQPQHF.